These 32 T cell receptor beta chains share one sample of origin, sequenced in a study of early T cells in non-severe SARS-CoV-2 infection. MiXCR was run by TCRdb on the 5' RACE reads, yielding one entry per CDR3 protein. The data hold 25,000 to 35,000 distinct CDR3 sequences, with approximately 5% observed a single time. The specimen sequenced was whole blood. These receptor sequences come from an adult who was a healthcare worker with PCR-confirmed SARS-CoV-2 infection or an uninfected control (not recorded which).

This clonotype was detected ten times or more. The V gene is TRBV12-3 or TRBV12-4, the J gene TRBJ2-1, with a possible D match to TRBD2 (6 bases). The V gene lost 6 bases and the J gene lost 5 bases, with 20 bases spanning the gap. This CDR3 is built from 16 residues. DNA for the CDR3: TGTGCCAGCAGCTTGACTTCTGGAGGGTTTAACAATGAGCAGTTCTTC. This codes for CASSLTSGGFNNEQFF.

The CDR3 sequence is CASSFDRAYGYTF. The CDR3 DNA follows: TGTGCCAGCAGCTTCGACAGGGCCTATGGCTACACCTTC. The rearrangement joins TRBV27 to TRBJ1-2; 7 positions agree with TRBD1. V was pared by 6 bases and J by 4 bases, with 5 bases of the junction left unmatched. The CDR3 runs 13 residues. Germline CDR1 MNHEY, CDR2 SMNVEV (reference sequence).

Many counts were recorded for this clonotype. The chain recombines TRBV3-1 with TRBJ2-3; D is perhaps TRBD2 (5 bases). The germline V gene encodes CDR1 LGHDT and CDR2 YNNKEL (reference sequence). The CDR3 is 15 amino acids. Trimming took 3 bases from V and 4 from J, leaving 14 bases between them. The CDR3 nucleotides read TGTGCCAGCAGCCATCACACCGGAGGTGCAGATACGCAGTATTTT. Translated: CASSHHTGGADTQYF.

This clonotype was found many times. J is TRBJ2-5 and V is TRBV6-6; weak D call: TRBD1 (5 bases). Germline V lookup: CDR1 MNHNY, CDR2 SVGAGI (reference sequence). The CDR3 loop spans 17 amino acids. Trimming took 4 bases from V and 0 from J, leaving 18 bases between them. CDR3 amino acids: CASSWGRSFSYQETQYF. The CDR3 coding sequence is TGTGCCAGCAGTTGGGGCAGGTCCTTTTCGTACCAAGAGACCCAGTACTTC.

This clonotype was detected only a few times. The rearrangement uses TRBV11-2 and TRBJ1-3; D is ambiguous. Deletions cut 2 bases from V and 0 bases from J, with 5 bases between. There are 14 residues in the CDR3. Per the germline V gene, CDR1 is SGHAT and CDR2 is FQNNGV. The CDR3 DNA sequence: TGTGCCAGCAGCTTATCAATCTCTGGAAACACCATATATTTT. Protein product: CASSLSISGNTIYF. Full variable domain (outside the CDR3, taken from reference TRBV11-2 and TRBJ1-3): EAGVAQSPRYKIIEKRQSVAFWCNPISGHATLYWYQQILGQGPKLLIQFQNNGVVDDSQLPKDRFSAERLKGVDSTLKIQPAKLEDSAVYLCASSLSISGNTIYFGEGSWLTVV.

This clonotype was picked up a small number of times. The gene calls are TRBV7-2 and TRBJ1-6, with D perhaps matching TRBD1 (6 bases). This CDR3 has 13 amino acids. The V gene lost 2 bases and the J gene lost 8 bases, with 7 bases spanning the gap. The germline CDR1 and CDR2 sequences are SGHTA and FQGNSA. CDR3 residues: CASSLYRDSPLHF. The CDR3 DNA follows: TGTGCCAGCAGCTTATACAGGGATTCACCCCTCCACTTT.

This clonotype has at least ten counts. The V call is TRBV20-1, the J call TRBJ2-3; 10 nucleotides align to TRBD1. The germline V gene encodes CDR1 DFQATT and CDR2 SNEGSKA (reference sequence). This CDR3 region has 15 residues. With V trimmed by 5 bases and J by 2 bases, 7 bases remained unmatched. CDR3 amino acids: CSAPGQGGFTDTQYF. Written as DNA, the CDR3 is TGCAGTGCTCCAGGACAGGGGGGTTTCACAGATACGCAGTATTTT.

The rearrangement joins TRBV5-4 to TRBJ2-1; 10 bases match TRBD1. The J segment lost 9 bases and the V segment lost 1 base, leaving 7 bases of the junction unmatched. From germline, CDR1 is SGHNT and CDR2 YYREEE (reference sequence). The CDR3 contains 15 residues. The CDR3 protein is CASSLWTGGLGEQFF. Written as DNA, the CDR3 is TGTGCCAGCAGCTTGTGGACAGGGGGACTAGGTGAGCAGTTCTTC. Complete variable domain (other parts from reference TRBV5-4 and TRBJ2-1): ETGVTQSPTHLIKTRGQQVTLRCSSQSGHNTVSWYQQALGQGPQFIFQYYREEENGRGNFPPRFSGLQFPNYSSELNVNALELDDSALYLCASSLWTGGLGEQFFGPGTRLTVL.

A few counts support this clonotype. The chain has TRBV12-3 or TRBV12-4 and TRBJ2-3; D possibly uses TRBD1 or TRBD2 (5 bases each). The V end lost 6 bases, the J end lost 0 bases, and 16 bases lay between the germline ends. The CDR3 extends over 16 amino acids. The CDR3 sequence: CASSTSLGESTDTQYF. CDR3 nucleotide sequence: TGTGCCAGCAGCACCTCTTTGGGGGAGAGCACAGATACGCAGTATTTT.

This clonotype was seen ten or more times. The chain recombines TRBV7-8 with TRBJ1-1; D gene uncertain. The CDR3 spans 14 residues. Deletions cut 5 bases from V and 1 base from J, with 11 bases between. Germline V gene sequence: CDR1 SGHVS, CDR2 FQNEAQ. In nucleotides, the CDR3 is TGTGCCAGCAGCCTGTTGACTCAGAACACTGAAGCTTTCTTT. Its translation: CASSLLTQNTEAFF.

In this sample, this clonotype turned up many times. This rearrangement joins TRBV11-2 to TRBJ2-7; tentatively, D is TRBD1 (6 bases). Germline CDR1 and CDR2: SGHAT and FQNNGV. There are 11 residues in the CDR3. With 8 bases removed from V and 6 bases from J, the gap between germline ends came to 11 bases. The CDR3 sequence is CASRFRGEQYF. CDR3 nucleotides: TGTGCCAGCCGATTCAGGGGCGAGCAGTACTTC.

This clonotype has ten or more counts. The chain employs TRBV5-1 and TRBJ2-1, with a tentative D call TRBD2 (5 bases). Per the germline V gene, CDR1 is SGHRS and CDR2 is YFSETQ. V was shortened by 1 base and J by 1 base, with 9 bases between the two germline ends. The CDR3 has 15 amino acids. The CDR3 region is CASSLSGDSYNEQFF. CDR3 nucleotides: TGCGCCAGCAGCTTGAGCGGAGATTCCTACAATGAGCAGTTCTTC.

This clonotype has ten or more counts. This chain joins TRBV28 and TRBJ2-3; tentatively, D is TRBD2 (6 bases). Germline CDR1 is MDHEN and CDR2 is SYDVKM. V was shortened by 4 bases and J by 10 bases, with 21 bases between the two germline ends. CDR3 size: 15 residues. As DNA, the CDR3 is TGTGCCAGCAGTTCAAAAGCGTGGGATAGCGGCCCGCAGTATTTT. Amino acid sequence: CASSSKAWDSGPQYF.

Many counts were recorded for this clonotype. In nucleotides, the CDR3 is TGTGCCAGCACCGACCTGGTCCTAGGACAGGGGCGCAATGAGCAGTTCTTC. This codes for CASTDLVLGQGRNEQFF. This chain uses TRBV6-5 with TRBJ2-1, with 9 bases aligning to TRBD1. Germline assignment: CDR1 MNHEY and CDR2 SVGAGI. V lost 7 bases, J lost 6 bases, and 16 bases stayed unmatched. This CDR3 is 17 amino acids long.

This clonotype has a count of ten or more. CDR3 sequence reads: CASSFKVNEQFF. CDR3 coding DNA: TGTGCCAGCAGCTTCAAGGTCAATGAGCAGTTCTTC. The J gene is TRBJ2-1, the V gene TRBV11-1; D remains unclear. Germline V gene sequence: CDR1 SGHAT, CDR2 FQDESV (reference sequence). Trimming left V 3 bases short and J 6 bases short, with 6 bases between. The CDR3 has 12 amino acids.

The V call is TRBV7-2, the J call TRBJ2-2, with D unclear. V lost 5 bases and J lost 0, with 7 bases in between. Germline V gives CDR1 SGHTA, CDR2 FQGNSA. The CDR3 is 14 residues long. The CDR3 sequence: CASSTQPNTGELFF. The CDR3 DNA reads as TGTGCCAGCAGCACCCAGCCGAACACCGGGGAGCTGTTTTTT.

In this sample, this clonotype turned up many times. The J gene is TRBJ1-2, the V gene TRBV7-9, with TRBD1 matching 9 bases. The ends lost 7 bases at V and 3 bases at J; junction bases unmatched: 6. The CDR3 covers 14 residues. Per germline, CDR1 SEHNR and CDR2 FQNEAQ (reference sequence). The CDR3 sequence: CASTNRGRDYGYTF. The CDR3 DNA follows: TGTGCCAGCACTAACAGGGGGCGCGACTATGGCTACACCTTC.

Ten or more counts support this clonotype. The gene calls are TRBV6-6 and TRBJ2-3, with D possibly TRBD1 on 7 matching bases. From germline, CDR1 is MNHNY and CDR2 SVGAGI (reference sequence). Trimming removed 6 bases from V and 5 bases from J, with 18 bases in between. The CDR3 extends over 15 amino acids. The CDR3 DNA follows: TGTGCCAGCAGGACCCTCAGGGGGGCGGGAGATACGCAGTATTTT. Protein sequence: CASRTLRGAGDTQYF.

This clonotype was detected many times. The chain links TRBV6-2 or TRBV6-3 to TRBJ2-1; D gene ambiguous. The length of the CDR3 is 16 residues. Looked up from germline, CDR1 is MNHEY and CDR2 is SVGEGT. V gave up 0 bases and J gave up 1 base, with 10 bases separating them. The CDR3 is CASSYSGGGSYNEQFF. In DNA form, the CDR3 reads TGTGCCAGCAGTTACTCCGGTGGTGGGTCCTACAATGAGCAGTTCTTC.

This clonotype has a count of ten or more. CDR3 residues: CASSQGTSFRTGELFF. The DNA for the CDR3 is TGTGCCAGCAGCCAAGGGACTAGCTTTAGGACCGGGGAGCTGTTTTTT. The chain uses TRBV7-2 and TRBJ2-2; TRBD2 aligns across 9 bases. With 5 bases clipped from V and 5 bases from J, the junction kept 9 bases outside the gene matches. The CDR3 has 16 residues. The germline V gene has CDR1 SGHTA and CDR2 FQGNSA.

In this sample, this clonotype turned up many times. This rearrangement joins TRBV6-2 or TRBV6-3 to TRBJ2-2; D is unresolved. The ends were cut back, 2 bases at V and 3 bases at J, with 10 bases in the middle. Per germline, CDR1 MNHEY and CDR2 SVGEGT. The CDR3 length is 15 residues. DNA of the CDR3: TGTGCCAGCAGTTACGGTGGGTTCGACACCGGGGAGCTGTTTTTT. Its translation is CASSYGGFDTGELFF.

This clonotype was detected only a few times. The chain employs TRBV19 and TRBJ2-7; possible D gene TRBD2, 6 bases. Germline CDR1 is LNHDA and CDR2 is SQIVND (reference sequence). The CDR3 is 13 amino acids. Trimming took off 5 bases at V and 3 bases at J, with 11 bases between the two ends. The CDR3: CASSAYGGYEQYF. In nucleotides, the CDR3 is TGTGCCAGTAGTGCTTACGGGGGCTACGAGCAGTACTTC.

This clonotype was counted many times. The chain has TRBV6-5 and TRBJ1-6; 7 bases align to TRBD1. CDR1 is MNHEY and CDR2 is SVGAGI in the germline V gene. The length of the CDR3 is 14 residues. J lost 10 bases, V lost 4 bases, and 7 bases had no gene match. CDR3 coding DNA: TGTGCCAGCAGTTCCGGACAGGACTTCTCACCCCTCCACTTT. Its translation: CASSSGQDFSPLHF.

Regarding this clonotype: A much larger clone is a single base away; this may be a read error. The rearrangement uses TRBV3-1 and TRBJ1-1; D is unclear. CDR1 LGHDT and CDR2 YNNKEL come from the germline V gene (reference sequence). This CDR3 is 13 amino acids long. The CDR3 here is CASNQAGNTEAFF. CDR3 nucleotides: TGTGCCAGCAACCAAGCAGGGAACACTGAAGCTTTCTTT.

This clonotype was detected ten times or more. The chain employs TRBV27 and TRBJ2-3, with D possibly TRBD2 on 6 matching bases. The CDR3 spans 16 residues. V was pared by 0 bases and J by 5 bases, with 15 bases between. The germline V gene has CDR1 MNHEY and CDR2 SMNVEV (reference sequence). The CDR3 nucleotides are TGTGCCAGCAGTTTATCGATCGGGGGTCTAAGAGATACGCAGTATTTT. Encoded protein: CASSLSIGGLRDTQYF.

This clonotype occurred many times. This chain links TRBV5-6 with TRBJ1-1; 7 bases map to TRBD1. Germline V gene sequence: CDR1 SGHDT, CDR2 YYEEEE. Germline trimming cut 4 bases from V and 3 bases from J; bases unmatched to any gene: 6. The CDR3 sequence is 14 residues long. This chain's CDR3 is CASSGDRDDTEAFF. CDR3 DNA: TGTGCCAGCAGCGGAGACAGGGATGACACTGAAGCTTTCTTT.

In this sample, this clonotype turned up many times. V usage is TRBV6-5 and J usage is TRBJ1-6, with D hard to call. Trimming cost V 4 bases and J 9 bases, with 13 bases left between them. This CDR3 spans 14 amino acids. The germline V gene has CDR1 MNHEY and CDR2 SVGAGI. The CDR3 nucleotides read TGTGCCAGCAGTTCCCCCGTACAAGGTTCACCCCTCCACTTT. Encoded protein: CASSSPVQGSPLHF.

This clonotype was seen ten or more times. V gene TRBV7-9 combines with J gene TRBJ1-5; D unresolved. V gave up 3 bases and J gave up 0 bases, with 3 bases separating them. This CDR3 contains 13 residues. Germline V gene data show CDR1 as SEHNR and CDR2 as FQNEAQ (reference sequence). The DNA for the CDR3 is TGTGCCAGCAGCTTCTATAGCAATCAGCCCCAGCATTTT. It specifies CASSFYSNQPQHF.

This clonotype was recorded many times. This chain links TRBV20-1 with TRBJ2-7, with D possibly matching TRBD2 (6 bases). The CDR3 has 12 amino acids. Germline V gives CDR1 DFQATT, CDR2 SNEGSKA (reference sequence). V was pared by 5 bases and J by 3 bases, with 11 bases between. The chain's CDR3 is CSAAGSHYEQYF. The CDR3 nucleotides are TGCAGTGCTGCCGGGAGCCACTACGAGCAGTACTTC.

This clonotype was observed at least ten times. The chain uses TRBV9 and TRBJ2-1, with a weak D call TRBD1 (7 bases). This CDR3 contains 15 residues. The ends were cut back, 2 bases at V and 4 bases at J, with 13 bases in the middle. Germline V gene data show CDR1 as SGDLS and CDR2 as YYNGEE. CDR3 residues: CASSVQGGTYNEQFF. In DNA, the CDR3 is TGTGCCAGCAGCGTGCAGGGGGGCACATACAATGAGCAGTTCTTC.

In this sample, this clonotype turned up a few times. V gene TRBV20-1 combines with J gene TRBJ1-2; 8 bases fit TRBD1. The germline gives CDR1 DFQATT, CDR2 SNEGSKA (reference sequence). This CDR3 contains 14 residues. J gave up 3 bases and V 1 base, and 4 bases lay outside the gene matches. CDR3 in amino acids: CSARGDRTYYGYTF. The CDR3 DNA sequence: TGCAGTGCTAGAGGGGACAGGACATACTATGGCTACACCTTC.

The table lists this clonotype with many counts. The chain links TRBV20-1 to TRBJ2-7; TRBD1 might be the D (5 bases). The CDR3 is made up of 13 amino acids. In germline, CDR1 is DFQATT, CDR2 SNEGSKA (reference sequence). V was trimmed by 2 bases and J by 2 bases, leaving 10 bases between them. This chain's CDR3 is CSARLPDTYEQYF. The CDR3 DNA is TGCAGTGCTAGACTTCCGGACACCTACGAGCAGTACTTC.